The clone carrying this T cell receptor (beta chain) was detected only a few times. Its antigen is as yet unknown. The data were taken from a study of T cell repertoires in cytomegalovirus infection. The overall study: An indication of both CMV infection and matching HLA type came from public TCR beta signatures. Study-wide points: The ex vivo response showed dominance by HLA-C-restricted CMV-specific TCR beta clonotypes. Carriage of CMV together with the relevant HLA was identifiable through cumulative public TCR beta family frequency.

From the reads, TCRdb called clonotypes with MiXCR, one entry per CDR3 protein. The table shows 450,000 to 650,000 distinct CDR3 sequences, with under 45% occurring only once. Germline V lookup: CDR1 SGHVS, CDR2 FNYEAQ. Trimming shortened V by 1 base and J by 3 bases, and 9 bases separated the two germline ends. The CDR3 has 14 residues. The sample consisted of cultured PBMCs, taken from culture after CMV antigen stimulation. The receptor's source is a human donor in good health (CMV status not recorded). Some clones in this sample may be carry-over from other donors' samples. The chain recombines TRBV7-6 with TRBJ1-2; D is ambiguous. Written as DNA, the CDR3 is TGTGCCAGCAGCTTAGGGGAATCGGACTATGGCTACACCTTC. Protein: CASSLGESDYGYTF.